This TCR beta chain was identified during a study of blood T cell repertoires in COVID-19. Study in general: The samples span acute and convalescent COVID-19 from the United States, Italy and Spain.

Libraries were prepared by immunoSEQ multiplex PCR; TCRdb keeps only in-frame clonotypes and omits some of them. The sample consists of roughly 210,000 clones, around 86% of them appearing once. Germline V CDR1 and CDR2: LNHDA, SQIVND (reference sequence). There are 16 residues in the CDR3. With V trimmed by 1 base and J by 4 bases, 7 bases remained unmatched. Which cohort a participant joined came from the clinical history participants gave. The sequence came from a man younger than 45 in a cohort exposed to, infected with or recovered from COVID-19 (not recorded which). Sequenced sample: PBMCs or T cells enriched from blood (not recorded which). The gene calls are TRBV19 and TRBJ2-3, with 8 nucleotides matching TRBD1. This CDR3 is CASSIGTGSRADTQYF. The CDR3 DNA is TGTGCCAGTAGTATAGGGACAGGGTCCCGCGCAGATACGCAGTATTTT.